These T cell receptor beta chains were read from a single sample in a study of cytomegalovirus exposure and HLA in healthy donors. The data were produced by immunoSEQ multiplex PCR, yet TCRdb's version contains in-frame clones alone and is incomplete. The sample lists over 95,000 clones, roughly 70% occurring once. Sequencing was carried out using PBMCs. All receptors derive from a woman in her forties in good health and CMV-seropositive. CDR3s include the opening cysteine and the closing phenylalanine or tryptophan. Only some rows state a clone size, as once, few, many or a class for expanded clones.

v_call	clone_size	j_call	cdr3_aa
TRBV5-4	NA	TRBJ2-3	CASSQDRAGTDTQYF
TRBV7-8	NA	TRBJ2-2	CASSLRQGRGGELFF
TRBV5-5	few	TRBJ1-2	CASSQEEGRVYGYTF
TRBV27	NA	TRBJ2-1	CASTLGGEAGTFYNEQFF
TRBV9	NA	TRBJ1-5	CASSVDGQDNQPQHF
TRBV4-3	few	TRBJ1-5	CASSGTVGQPQHF
TRBV7-2	NA	TRBJ1-2	CASSSGDRAVGYTF
TRBV7-9	once	TRBJ2-2	CASSLRATQGNTGELFF
TRBV18	NA	TRBJ1-5	CASSPQGSNQPQHF
TRBV13	once	TRBJ1-1	CASSLVFYTEAFF
TRBV12-5	few	TRBJ1-5	CASGRDRSGNQPQHF
TRBV27	NA	TRBJ1-2	CASRLTGSYGYTF
TRBV11-2	NA	TRBJ2-7	CASSPGATSGRPYEQYF
TRBV2	NA	TRBJ2-7	CASSFRYEQYF
TRBV2	few	TRBJ1-2	CASSRLGSYGYTF
TRBV29-1	NA	TRBJ2-1	CSVERGSGGYNEQFF
TRBV4-2	NA	TRBJ2-1	CASSQRGDHYNEQFF